This T cell receptor (beta chain) appears in the sequencing data of a study of T cell repertoires in cytomegalovirus infection. Study-wide context: Through public TCR beta signatures, both CMV infection and matching HLA type were indicated. Notes on the study in general: Based on cumulative public TCR beta family frequency, carriers of CMV plus the relevant HLA were identified. HLA-C-restricted CMV-specific TCR beta clonotypes were dominant in the ex vivo response.

TCRdb reprocessed the reads with MiXCR, giving one entry per CDR3 protein. The table has about 320,000 distinct CDR3 sequences, more than 9% seen once. This clonotype turned up a few times. Its antigen is not known. This CDR3 contains 15 residues. Germline CDR1 and CDR2: MNHEY and SVGEGT. V was pared by 5 bases and J by 9 bases, with 11 bases of the junction left unmatched. What was sequenced was PBMCs. The chain recombines TRBV6-2 or TRBV6-3 with TRBJ2-1, with 9 bases aligning to TRBD2. This receptor was identified in a human donor in good health (CMV status not recorded). Some clones in this sample may be carry-over from other donors' samples. Here the CDR3 reads CASSPRGGGAGEQFF. The CDR3 nucleotides read TGTGCCAGCAGTCCCCGGGGCGGGGGGGCTGGTGAGCAGTTCTTC.